This entry concerns a single T cell receptor (beta chain). Authors' processing steps: Reference gene primers were amplified, and this amplification served to estimate nucleated cell counts. The table came from immunoSEQ multiplex PCR; TCRdb's copy has only in-frame clones and leaves some out. V, J and clone size are taken as reported in that table, and D and trimming were inferred from the DNA itself. The sample includes 280,000 or so clones, approximately 90% of them seen just once. These data are taken from a study of blood T cell repertoires in COVID-19. V was pared by 3 bases and J by 4 bases, with 6 bases of the junction left unmatched. Per the germline V gene, CDR1 is SGHNT and CDR2 is YYREEE (reference sequence). There are 17 residues in the CDR3.

The TCR was taken from a woman aged 60 to 75 with acute or convalescent COVID-19. V and J are TRBV5-4 and TRBJ2-3; the match to TRBD2 covers 15 bases. Sequenced: peripheral blood. The CDR3 region has the DNA TGTGCCAGCAGCTCTCCGGGACTAGCGGGAGGCGCAGATACGCAGTATTTT. This sequence encodes CASSSPGLAGGADTQYF. The full variable domain, rest sourced from reference TRBV5-4 and TRBJ2-3, is ETGVTQSPTHLIKTRGQQVTLRCSSQSGHNTVSWYQQALGQGPQFIFQYYREEENGRGNFPPRFSGLQFPNYSSELNVNALELDDSALYLCASSSPGLAGGADTQYFGPGTRLTVL.